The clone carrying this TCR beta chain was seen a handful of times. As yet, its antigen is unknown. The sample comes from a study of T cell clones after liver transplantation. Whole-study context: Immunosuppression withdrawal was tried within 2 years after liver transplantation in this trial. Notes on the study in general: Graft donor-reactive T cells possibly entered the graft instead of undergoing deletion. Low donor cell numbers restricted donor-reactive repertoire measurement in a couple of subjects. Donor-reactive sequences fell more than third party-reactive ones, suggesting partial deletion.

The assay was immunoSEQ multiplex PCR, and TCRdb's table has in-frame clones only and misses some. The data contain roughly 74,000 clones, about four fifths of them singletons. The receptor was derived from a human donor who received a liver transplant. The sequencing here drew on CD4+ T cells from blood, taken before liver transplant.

For the CDR3, the DNA is TGCGCCAGCAGCTTAATTGCTAATGAAAAACTGTTTTTT. Protein: CASSLIANEKLFF. The chain is built from TRBV5-1 and TRBJ1-4; D is uncertain. The V and J ends lost 2 bases and 3 bases respectively, with 5 bases between them. Germline CDR1 SGHRS, CDR2 YFSETQ. The CDR3 spans 13 residues. The full variable domain, with the rest looked up from reference TRBV5-1 and TRBJ1-4, is KAGVTQTPRYLIKTRGQQVTLSCSPISGHRSVSWYQQTPGQGLQFLFEYFSETQRNKGNFPGRFSGRQFSNSRSEMNVSTLELGDSALYLCASSLIANEKLFFGSGTQLSVL.